These 5 T cell receptor beta chains share one sample of origin, sequenced in a study of T cells after yellow fever vaccination. From the 5' RACE reads, TCRdb called clonotypes with MiXCR, one entry per CDR3 protein. The sample holds 450,000 to 550,000 distinct CDR3 sequences; roughly a fifth are singletons and the top ten take approximately 15%. The sample consisted of PBMCs, taken less than 25 days after the first yellow fever vaccination. The source of these receptors is a man younger than 35 who received the YFV17D yellow fever vaccine.

As to this clonotype: One junction end does not reproduce the germline sequence, and a read error may be involved. The chain links TRBV5-5 to TRBJ1-6; 8 bases are a match to TRBD1. Germline CDR1 and CDR2: SGHKS and YYEKEE (reference sequence). CDR3 size: 15 residues. This CDR3 is CTSSLEDRVGSPLHF. The CDR3 coding sequence is TGTACCAGCAGCTTGGAGGACAGGGTGGGCTCACCCCTCCACTTT.

The CDR3 nucleotides read TGTGCCAGTAGTATTAGGGTACAGGATGAAGCTTTCTTT. Its translation is CASSIRVQDEAFF. The rearrangement links TRBV19 to TRBJ1-1; a possible D gene is TRBD1 (5 bases). This CDR3 region has 13 residues. From germline, CDR1 is LNHDA and CDR2 SQIVND (reference sequence). Trimming removed 3 bases from V and 7 bases from J, with 12 bases in between.

In this sample, this clonotype turned up a few times. This CDR3 is CASSPSGGLQETQYF. CDR3 coding DNA: TGTGCCAGCAGTCCTAGCGGGGGTTTACAAGAGACCCAGTACTTC. This chain uses TRBV28 with TRBJ2-5; 10 bases line up with TRBD2. From germline, CDR1 is MDHEN and CDR2 SYDVKM. Trimming removed 5 bases from V and 2 bases from J; junction bases left unmatched: 5. The CDR3 spans 15 residues.

This clonotype occurred many times. The chain couples TRBV6-5 to TRBJ1-3; 8 nucleotides match TRBD1. This CDR3 contains 17 residues. After removal of 0 bases from V and 0 bases from J, the junction contained 4 bases not matched to a gene. Germline loops: CDR1 MNHEY, CDR2 SVGAGI. The CDR3: CASSYSYRGSSGNTIYF. In DNA form, the CDR3 reads TGTGCCAGCAGTTACTCGTACAGGGGGAGCTCTGGAAACACCATATATTTT.

There are a few counts of this clonotype. The rearrangement joins TRBV4-2 to TRBJ2-7; 7 nucleotides agree with TRBD1. Germline V gene sequence: CDR1 LGHNA, CDR2 YNFKEQ. V dropped 4 bases and J dropped 4; count of bases not matched to a gene: 7. This CDR3 has 14 amino acids. The CDR3 DNA sequence: TGTGCCAGCAGCCCTGGGACAGAGCTATACGAGCAGTACTTC. Translated, it gives CASSPGTELYEQYF.